Listed here are 9 T cell receptor beta chains from one sample, sequenced in a study of T cell repertoires in cytomegalovirus infection. Via MiXCR, TCRdb re-called the reads, giving one row per CDR3 protein. The sample records some 500,000 distinct CDR3 sequences, approximately 40% being singletons. Their antigen targets remain unknown. The sample was cultured PBMCs, taken from culture after CMV antigen stimulation. The receptors were gathered from a human donor in good health (CMV status not recorded). Some clones in this sample may be carry-over from other donors' samples.

This clonotype has ten or more counts. This chain connects TRBV7-2 to TRBJ1-2; 8 nucleotides line up with TRBD1. The CDR3 is made up of 15 amino acids. Germline lookup yields CDR1 SGHTA and CDR2 FQGNSA. J lost 6 bases, V lost 4 bases, and 10 bases had no gene match. The CDR3 DNA sequence: TGTGCCAGCAGCTACGGCAGGGGGCTTAGTGATGGCTACACCTTC. Protein product: CASSYGRGLSDGYTF. The variable domain in full, with the rest retrieved from reference TRBV7-2 and TRBJ1-2, is GAGVSQSPSNKVTEKGKDVELRCDPISGHTALYWYRQSLGQGLEFLIYFQGNSAPDKSGLPSDRFSAERTGGSVSTLTIQRTQQEDSAVYLCASSYGRGLSDGYTFGSGTRLTVV.

The chain has TRBV19 and TRBJ2-1; TRBD2 might be the D (5 bases). V gave up 5 bases and J gave up 8 bases, with 13 bases separating them. This CDR3 has 13 residues. CDR1 is LNHDA, CDR2 SQIVND, per germline (reference sequence). The CDR3, as DNA: TGTGCCAGTAGTCTAAGGAGGATGGATGAGCAGTTCTTC. Translating it yields CASSLRRMDEQFF.

This clonotype appeared once. V and J are TRBV28 and TRBJ2-7; D gene uncertain. Germline V gene lookup returns CDR1 MDHEN and CDR2 SYDVKM. This CDR3 is built from 13 residues. The ends were cut back, 2 bases at V and 10 bases at J, with 15 bases in the middle. CDR3 bases: TGTGCCAGCAGTTTAAGGTCAGGATCGGGTCAGTACTTC. Translated, it gives CASSLRSGSGQYF.

The gene calls are TRBV19 and TRBJ2-7, with TRBD1 matching 10 bases. The germline V gene encodes CDR1 LNHDA and CDR2 SQIVND (reference sequence). This CDR3 contains 13 residues. Trimming at V came to 7 bases and at J to 3 bases, leaving 3 bases not matched to a gene. As DNA, the CDR3 is TGTGCCAGTATAGGGACAGGGGACTACGAGCAGTACTTC. It encodes CASIGTGDYEQYF.

This clonotype has just a few counts. The chain recombines TRBV7-2 with TRBJ2-7; 7 bases are shared with TRBD1. The CDR3 extends over 16 amino acids. Per the germline V gene, CDR1 is SGHTA and CDR2 is FQGNSA. Losses at the gene ends were 1 base for V and 3 bases for J; bases not matched to a gene: 9. The CDR3, as DNA: TGTGCCAGCAGCTTAGGGACAGGCCCCTCGTACTACGAGCAGTACTTC. Protein: CASSLGTGPSYYEQYF.

The chain has TRBV6-5 and TRBJ1-1, with unresolved D. V shed 5 bases and J shed 4 bases, with 14 bases lying between them. The CDR3 runs to 14 residues. Per the germline V gene, CDR1 is MNHEY and CDR2 is SVGAGI. The DNA for the CDR3 is TGTGCCAGCAGTCTTCGTCGGGGTTCCACTGAAGCTTTCTTT. Amino acids: CASSLRRGSTEAFF.

The chain combines TRBV12-3 or TRBV12-4 with TRBJ1-3; the match to TRBD1 covers 7 bases. This CDR3 has 16 residues. Trimming at V came to 4 bases and at J to 0 bases, leaving 6 bases not matched to a gene. CDR3 in DNA: TGTGCCAGCAGTTCCAGGGGGATACTCTCTGGAAACACCATATATTTT. Its translation: CASSSRGILSGNTIYF.

V gene TRBV5-6 combines with J gene TRBJ2-3; 7 positions agree with TRBD2. There are 16 residues in the CDR3. J lost 1 base, V lost 1 base, and 6 bases had no gene match. From germline, CDR1 is SGHDT and CDR2 YYEEEE. This chain's CDR3 is CASSLRITSGTDTQYF. The DNA of the CDR3 is TGTGCCAGCAGCTTGAGGATTACTAGCGGCACAGATACGCAGTATTTT.

The chain employs TRBV20-1 and TRBJ2-7, with 9 positions matching TRBD2. This CDR3 comprises 13 residues. Unmatched junction bases numbered 7, after V lost 5 bases and J lost 5 bases. Per germline, CDR1 DFQATT and CDR2 SNEGSKA (reference sequence). DNA of the CDR3: TGCAGTGCTTCTCGGACTAGCGAGGACGAGCAGTACTTC. Translated: CSASRTSEDEQYF.